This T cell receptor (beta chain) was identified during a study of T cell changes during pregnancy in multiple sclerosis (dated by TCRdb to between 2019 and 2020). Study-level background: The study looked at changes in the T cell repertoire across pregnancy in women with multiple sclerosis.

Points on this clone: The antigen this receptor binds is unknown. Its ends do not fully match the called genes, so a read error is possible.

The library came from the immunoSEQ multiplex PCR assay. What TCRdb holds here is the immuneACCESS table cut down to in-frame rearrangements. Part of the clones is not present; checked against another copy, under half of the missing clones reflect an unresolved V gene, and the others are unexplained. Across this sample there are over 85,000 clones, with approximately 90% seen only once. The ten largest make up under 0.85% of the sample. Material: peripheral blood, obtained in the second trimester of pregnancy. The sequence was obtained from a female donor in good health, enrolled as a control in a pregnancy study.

The CDR3 region reads CASSLAREGTQYF. The base sequence is TGTGCTAGCAGCTTAGCGCGGGAGGGGACGCAGTATTTT. The chain employs TRBV7-7 and TRBJ2-3; TRBD2 agrees with 9 junctional bases. Per the germline V gene (reference sequence), SSHAT is the CDR1 and FNYEAQ is the CDR2. The CDR3, from cysteine to phenylalanine, totals 13 residues. This entry keeps only the CDR3 DNA: 39 bases, framed from base 1. Reference TRBV7-7 and TRBJ2-3 proteins supply the regions before and after the CDR3; the full variable domain is: GAGVSQSPRYKVTKRGQDVTLRCDPISSHATLYWYQQALGQGPEFLTYFNYEAQPDKSGLPSDRFSAERPEGSISTLTIQRTEQRDSAMYRCASSLAREGTQYFGPGTRLTVL.